These 29 T cell receptor beta chains came from one sample sequenced in a study of T cell repertoires in cytomegalovirus infection. Via MiXCR, TCRdb re-called the reads, giving one row per CDR3 protein. The sample contains nearly 650,000 distinct CDR3 sequences, roughly 24% of which appear only once. The specimen sequenced was CD8+ T cells from PBMCs. The receptors shown here come from a human donor in good health (CMV status not recorded). Some clones in this sample may be carry-over from other donors' samples.

This clonotype has at least ten counts. This chain's CDR3 is CASSSFRDRLEQPQHF. CDR3 nucleotide sequence: TGTGCCAGCAGCTCGTTCCGGGACAGGCTAGAGCAGCCCCAGCATTTT. The gene calls are TRBV7-8 and TRBJ1-5; 8 nucleotides agree with TRBD1. V gave up 4 bases and J gave up 7 bases; unmatched junction bases: 12. The CDR3 spans 16 residues. Germline CDR1 SGHVS, CDR2 FQNEAQ.

The V call is TRBV24-1, the J call TRBJ2-3, with D possibly being TRBD2 (6 bases). Germline V gives CDR1 KGHDR, CDR2 SFDVKD. The V and J ends lost 6 bases and 0 bases respectively, with 12 bases between them. The CDR3 length is 15 residues. CDR3 nucleotide sequence: TGTGCCACCAGTCGGAGGGAACTTAGCACAGATACGCAGTATTTT. This sequence encodes CATSRRELSTDTQYF.

This clonotype has a count of ten or more. As DNA, the CDR3 is TGTGCCAGCATCTCTCACGGCGGACACGTAGACAATGAGCAGTTCTTC. It specifies CASISHGGHVDNEQFF. J is TRBJ2-1 and V is TRBV28; tentative D call: TRBD1 (5 bases). V shed 7 bases and J shed 5 bases, with 21 bases lying between them. In germline, CDR1 is MDHEN, CDR2 SYDVKM. The CDR3 consists of 16 residues.

The chain recombines TRBV29-1 with TRBJ2-2; D is ambiguous. This CDR3 is 13 amino acids long. CDR1 is SQVTM, CDR2 ANQGSEA, per germline. V lost 2 bases to trimming and J lost 6 bases, with 10 bases between them. The CDR3 coding sequence is TGCAGCGTTGAATGGGCCTCACCCGGGGAGCTGTTTTTT. Protein: CSVEWASPGELFF.

The chain uses TRBV7-3 and TRBJ2-4; 10 nucleotides align to TRBD2. Germline trimming cut 8 bases from V and 9 bases from J; bases unmatched to any gene: 16. The CDR3 spans 16 residues. CDR1 is SGHTA and CDR2 is FQGTGA in the germline V gene. CDR3 coding DNA: TGTGCCAGCCACCCCCCCATCAGCGGGGGGGCCTTCATTCAGTACTTC. Translating gives CASHPPISGGAFIQYF. Variable domain in full (rest from reference TRBV7-3 and TRBJ2-4): GAGVSQTPSNKVTEKGKYVELRCDPISGHTALYWYRQSLGQGPEFLIYFQGTGAADDSGLPNDRFFAVRPEGSVSTLKIQRTERGDSAVYLCASHPPISGGAFIQYFGAGTRLSVL.

J is TRBJ2-2 and V is TRBV9; TRBD1 aligns across 9 bases. The CDR3 totals 16 residues. V lost 3 bases and J lost 5; bases outside the gene matches: 8. Germline values: CDR1 SGDLS, CDR2 YYNGEE. The CDR3 coding sequence is TGTGCCAGCAGCGACCGGGACAGGGATAGTACCGGGGAGCTGTTTTTT. It yields the protein CASSDRDRDSTGELFF.

The sample holds a few counts of this clonotype. The CDR3 spells CSATATGNTEAFF. DNA of the CDR3: TGCAGTGCTACCGCGACAGGGAACACTGAAGCTTTCTTT. The chain recombines TRBV20-1 with TRBJ1-1, with D tentatively TRBD1 (6 bases). This CDR3 comprises 13 residues. With 4 bases removed from V and 1 base from J, the gap between germline ends came to 10 bases. CDR1 and CDR2 from the germline V gene are DFQATT and SNEGSKA (reference sequence).

This clonotype appeared once. CDR3 nucleotides: TGTGCCAGCAGCCCCGATTCCAACTGGGAGCTGTTTTTT. Its translation is CASSPDSNWELFF. This chain uses TRBV3-1 with TRBJ2-2; D gene unclear. Per the germline V gene, CDR1 is LGHDT and CDR2 is YNNKEL (reference sequence). The V end lost 4 bases, the J end lost 9 bases, and 12 bases lay between the germline ends. CDR3 length: 13 residues.

The chain has TRBV2 and TRBJ2-2; D perhaps matches TRBD1 (6 bases). V was shortened by 2 bases and J by 5 bases, with 12 bases between the two germline ends. Per germline, CDR1 SNHLY and CDR2 FYNNEI. The CDR3 extends over 15 amino acids. The CDR3 reads CASSERIQGTGELFF. In DNA form, the CDR3 reads TGTGCCAGCAGTGAAAGGATCCAGGGGACCGGGGAGCTGTTTTTT.

V and J are TRBV12-3 or TRBV12-4 and TRBJ2-7; D is uncertain. V dropped 1 base and J dropped 3 bases, with 10 bases sitting between them. This CDR3 has 14 amino acids. The DNA for the CDR3 is TGTGCCAGCAGTTTAGTTGTAGGTGGCTACGAGCAGTACTTC. Translating gives CASSLVVGGYEQYF.

This clonotype has only a few counts. The chain joins TRBV5-1 to TRBJ2-1, with 9 positions matching TRBD2. The J segment lost 8 bases and the V segment lost 0 bases, leaving 6 bases of the junction unmatched. Germline-derived CDR1 and CDR2 are SGHRS and YFSETQ. CDR3 size: 15 residues. The CDR3 sequence: CASSLGGGARDEQFF. The CDR3 coding sequence is TGCGCCAGCAGCTTGGGCGGGGGGGCTCGCGATGAGCAGTTCTTC.

The V and J genes are TRBV6-2 or TRBV6-3 and TRBJ1-5; TRBD1 is a possible D gene (5 bases). CDR1 MNHEY and CDR2 SVGEGT come from the germline V gene. The CDR3 runs 14 residues. Deletions cut 0 bases from V and 6 bases from J, with 9 bases between. Here the CDR3 DNA reads TGTGCCAGCAGTTACTCGGGGGAAGGTCAGCCCCAGCATTTT. It specifies CASSYSGEGQPQHF.

This clonotype was detected only a few times. The chain joins TRBV25-1 to TRBJ1-1; 7 nucleotides line up with TRBD1. With 4 bases clipped from V and 4 bases from J, the junction kept 6 bases outside the gene matches. The germline V gene has CDR1 MGHDK and CDR2 SYGVNS. This CDR3 is built from 14 residues. CDR3 protein: CASSVRGYGTEAFF. The CDR3 coding sequence is TGTGCCAGCAGTGTCAGGGGGTACGGCACTGAAGCTTTCTTT.

This clonotype has only a few counts. The chain carries TRBV20-1 and TRBJ2-3; D gene unclear. V was cut by 3 bases and J by 0 bases, with 16 bases left in between. The germline CDR1 and CDR2 sequences are DFQATT and SNEGSKA (reference sequence). The CDR3 length is 16 residues. CDR3 DNA sequence: TGCAGTGCTAGCGACGGAGTGGGGTTTAGCACAGATACGCAGTATTTT. Encoded protein: CSASDGVGFSTDTQYF.

The table lists this clonotype with many counts. The chain links TRBV25-1 to TRBJ1-1; D unclear. CDR3 length: 16 amino acids. Per the germline V gene, CDR1 is MGHDK and CDR2 is SYGVNS. Trimming left V 2 bases short and J 4 bases short, with 17 bases between. The DNA for the CDR3 is TGTGCCAGCAGTGAACTGATAGGGCGAGAGGCCACTGAAGCTTTCTTT. Its protein product is CASSELIGREATEAFF.

The chain couples TRBV7-9 to TRBJ1-2; D is ambiguous. The CDR3 totals 13 residues. The V gene lost 1 base and the J gene lost 0 bases, with 3 bases spanning the gap. Germline V gene data show CDR1 as SEHNR and CDR2 as FQNEAQ (reference sequence). The CDR3 region has the DNA TGTGCCAGCAGCTTAGTCGCTAACTATGGCTACACCTTC. Its translation: CASSLVANYGYTF. Together with reference TRBV7-9 and TRBJ1-2, the CDR3 gives the full variable domain: DTGVSQNPRHKITKRGQNVTFRCDPISEHNRLYWYRQTLGQGPEFLTYFQNEAQLEKSRLLSDRFSAERPKGSFSTLEIQRTEQGDSAMYLCASSLVANYGYTFGSGTRLTVV.

The rearrangement uses TRBV6-2 or TRBV6-3 and TRBJ1-6; D remains ambiguous. Germline CDR1 and CDR2: MNHEY and SVGEGT. V shed 4 bases and J shed 16 bases, with 11 bases lying between them. The CDR3 loop spans 11 amino acids. The CDR3, as DNA: TGTGCCAGCAGTTCTTCTGACGAGCTCCACTTT. It specifies CASSSSDELHF.

This clonotype was observed a handful of times. The J gene is TRBJ1-1, the V gene TRBV5-1; D gene ambiguous. There are 19 residues in the CDR3. The V end was cut by 2 bases, the J end by 0 bases, with 23 bases between. Germline-derived CDR1 and CDR2 are SGHRS and YFSETQ. The CDR3, as DNA: TGCGCCAGCAGCTTCGCGAATAGCTTGTCCGCAGGACTGAACACTGAAGCTTTCTTT. It specifies CASSFANSLSAGLNTEAFF.

The chain recombines TRBV29-1 with TRBJ2-2; TRBD2 is a possible D gene (6 bases). CDR1 is SQVTM, CDR2 ANQGSEA, per germline. V shed 6 bases and J shed 1 base, with 12 bases lying between them. The length of the CDR3 is 14 residues. CDR3 protein: CSVPWDLNTGELFF. The CDR3 region has the DNA TGCAGCGTGCCCTGGGACTTGAACACCGGGGAGCTGTTTTTT.

Only a few counts were recorded for this clonotype. V gene TRBV5-5 combines with J gene TRBJ1-6; the D gene is possibly TRBD1 (5 bases). This CDR3 spans 15 amino acids. V was cut by 0 bases and J by 7 bases, with 11 bases left in between. Germline CDR1 reads SGHKS; CDR2 reads YYEKEE (reference sequence). The CDR3 loop reads CASSLAGHTNSPLHF. DNA of the CDR3: TGTGCCAGCAGCTTGGCAGGACACACGAATTCACCCCTCCACTTT.

This clonotype was counted a few times. V usage is TRBV12-3 or TRBV12-4 and J usage is TRBJ2-2; perhaps D is TRBD1 or TRBD2 (5 bases each). The CDR3 has 16 amino acids. Trimming left V 1 base short and J 4 bases short, with 13 bases between. The CDR3 DNA reads as TGTGCCAGCAGTTTAGGGGGACCGTGGGGCACCGGGGAGCTGTTTTTT. This codes for CASSLGGPWGTGELFF.

The chain employs TRBV12-3 or TRBV12-4 and TRBJ2-7, with 9 bases lining up with TRBD1. The V gene end was trimmed by 5 bases and the J gene end by 9 bases; junction bases not matched to a gene: 17. The CDR3 has 16 residues. This CDR3 is CASSHSAGQGGEGQYF. The CDR3 bases are TGTGCCAGCAGTCACTCCGCGGGACAGGGCGGCGAGGGGCAGTACTTC.

This clonotype was detected only a few times. The rearrangement links TRBV15 to TRBJ2-3, with 7 bases aligning to TRBD2. The V segment lost 5 bases and the J segment 1 base; nucleotides outside the gene matches: 3. CDR1 and CDR2 (germline): LNHNV, YYDKDF (reference sequence). The CDR3 has 14 residues. The CDR3 loop is CATSEGGGTDTQYF. The CDR3 DNA follows: TGTGCCACCAGCGAGGGAGGGGGCACAGATACGCAGTATTTT. Based on the CDR3 plus reference TRBV15 and TRBJ2-3, the full variable domain is DAMVIQNPRYQVTQFGKPVTLSCSQTLNHNVMYWYQQKSSQAPKLLFHYYDKDFNNEADTPDNFQSRRPNTSFCFLDIRSPGLGDTAMYLCATSEGGGTDTQYFGPGTRLTVL.

The chain has TRBV14 and TRBJ2-1; D is possibly TRBD2 (7 bases). The CDR3 consists of 14 residues. Trimming removed 8 bases from V and 4 bases from J, with 15 bases in between. Per the germline V gene, CDR1 is SGHDN and CDR2 is FVKESK. The CDR3 DNA reads TGTGCCAGCGGCCGTGGGGGGGCGTACAATGAGCAGTTCTTC. Its protein product is CASGRGGAYNEQFF. Complete variable domain (other parts from reference TRBV14 and TRBJ2-1): EAGVTQFPSHSVIEKGQTVTLRCDPISGHDNLYWYRRVMGKEIKFLLHFVKESKQDESGMPNNRFLAERTGGTYSTLKVQPAELEDSGVYFCASGRGGAYNEQFFGPGTRLTVL.

This clonotype has a handful of counts. The chain recombines TRBV20-1 with TRBJ2-3, with D possibly called TRBD1 or TRBD2 (6 bases each). CDR3 length equals 14 residues. CDR1 and CDR2 from the germline V gene are DFQATT and SNEGSKA (reference sequence). The V gene lost 3 bases and the J gene lost 1 base, with 11 bases spanning the gap. CDR3 nucleotide sequence: TGCAGTGCTAGTTGGAGGGGGGGCACAGATACGCAGTATTTT. Translation: CSASWRGGTDTQYF.

This clonotype was recorded a few times. The V and J genes are TRBV6-2 or TRBV6-3 and TRBJ2-7, with TRBD1 identical over 11 bases. Trimming removed 6 bases from V and 3 bases from J; junction bases left unmatched: 4. This CDR3 has 14 residues. The germline V gene has CDR1 MNHEY and CDR2 SVGEGT. The DNA for the CDR3 is TGTGCCAGCAGGGACAGGGGGCCATACTACGAGCAGTACTTC. It translates to CASRDRGPYYEQYF.

The chain couples TRBV29-1 to TRBJ2-2; no firm D call. V lost 0 bases to trimming and J lost 4 bases, with 12 bases between them. In germline, CDR1 is SQVTM, CDR2 ANQGSEA. This CDR3 contains 15 residues. CDR3 DNA: TGCAGCGTTGAAGATACCAAGACACCCACCGGGGAGCTGTTTTTT. Its translation: CSVEDTKTPTGELFF.

The table lists this clonotype with a few counts. An end of the junction differs from the germline gene, which may be a read error. The chain employs TRBV7-7 and TRBJ2-5; perhaps TRBD2 as D (6 bases). Germline assignment: CDR1 SSHAT and CDR2 FNYEAQ (reference sequence). This CDR3 is 14 amino acids long. CDR3 sequence: CASSRPGVKETQYF. In nucleotides, the CDR3 is TGTGCTAGCAGCCGGCCGGGAGTAAAAGAGACCCAGTACTTC. Full variable domain (remainder filled in from reference TRBV7-7 and TRBJ2-5): GAGVSQSPRYKVTKRGQDVTLRCDPISSHATLYWYQQALGQGPEFLTYFNYEAQPDKSGLPSDRFSAERPEGSISTLTIQRTEQRDSAMYRCASSRPGVKETQYFGPGTRLLVL.

This clonotype occurred a few times. This sequence joins TRBV7-4 and TRBJ1-3, with TRBD1 matching 8 bases. The CDR3 is made up of 17 amino acids. CDR1 is SGHVT and CDR2 is SQSDAQ in the germline V gene. With V trimmed by 3 bases and J by 0 bases, 7 bases remained unmatched. Here the CDR3 reads CASSFLTGEISGNTIYF. CDR3 bases: TGTGCCAGCAGCTTTTTGACAGGGGAGATCTCTGGAAACACCATATATTTT.